In its sample, the clone carrying this T cell receptor (beta chain) was seen a few times. As yet, its antigen is unknown. Germline assignment: CDR1 MGHRA and CDR2 YSYEKL. Unmatched junction bases numbered 2, after V lost 3 bases and J lost 4 bases. There are 15 residues in the CDR3. The assay was immunoSEQ multiplex PCR, and TCRdb's table has in-frame clones only and misses some. The repertoire consists of more than 100,000 clones, with 70% to 90% occurring once and the leading ten covering around 1.5%. These data belong to a study of T cells in localized non-small cell lung cancer. Findings and caveats of the study: Longer survival (overall) was linked to higher T cell density in blood.

The sample consisted of peripheral blood, taken before any cancer treatment. This receptor was taken from an older female donor with stage I lung adenocarcinoma. The chain uses TRBV4-1 and TRBJ2-7, with 14 positions matching TRBD2. The CDR3 DNA is TGCGCCAGCAGCCAGGGACTAGCGGGAGTTTACGAGCAGTACTTC. Protein product: CASSQGLAGVYEQYF.